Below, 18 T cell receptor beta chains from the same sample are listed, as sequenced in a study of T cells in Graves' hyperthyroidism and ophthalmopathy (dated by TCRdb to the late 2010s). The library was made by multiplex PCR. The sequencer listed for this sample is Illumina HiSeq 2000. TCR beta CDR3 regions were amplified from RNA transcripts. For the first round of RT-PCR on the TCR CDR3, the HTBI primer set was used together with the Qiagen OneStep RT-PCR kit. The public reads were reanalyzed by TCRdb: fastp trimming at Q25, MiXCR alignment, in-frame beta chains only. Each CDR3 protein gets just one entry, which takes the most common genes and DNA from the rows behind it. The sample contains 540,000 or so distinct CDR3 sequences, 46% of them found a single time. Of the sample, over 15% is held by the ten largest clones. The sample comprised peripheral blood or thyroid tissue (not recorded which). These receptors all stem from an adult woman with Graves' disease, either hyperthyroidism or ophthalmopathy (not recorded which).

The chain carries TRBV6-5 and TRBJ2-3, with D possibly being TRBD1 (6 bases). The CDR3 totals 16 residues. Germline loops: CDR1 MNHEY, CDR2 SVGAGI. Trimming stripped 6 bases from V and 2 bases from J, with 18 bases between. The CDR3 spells CASRPSLGGFTDTQYF. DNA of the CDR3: TGTGCCAGCAGACCCTCACTAGGGGGATTCACAGATACGCAGTATTTT.

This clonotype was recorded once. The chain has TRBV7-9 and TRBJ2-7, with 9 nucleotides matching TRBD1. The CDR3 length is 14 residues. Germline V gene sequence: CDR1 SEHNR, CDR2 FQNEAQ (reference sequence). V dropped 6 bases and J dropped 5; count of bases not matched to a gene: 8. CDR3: CASSPDRGVDEQYF. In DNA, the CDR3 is TGTGCCAGCAGTCCTGACAGGGGGGTGGACGAGCAGTACTTC. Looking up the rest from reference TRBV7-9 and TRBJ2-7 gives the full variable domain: DTGVSQNPRHKITKRGQNVTFRCDPISEHNRLYWYRQTLGQGPEFLTYFQNEAQLEKSRLLSDRFSAERPKGSFSTLEIQRTEQGDSAMYLCASSPDRGVDEQYFGPGTRLTVT.

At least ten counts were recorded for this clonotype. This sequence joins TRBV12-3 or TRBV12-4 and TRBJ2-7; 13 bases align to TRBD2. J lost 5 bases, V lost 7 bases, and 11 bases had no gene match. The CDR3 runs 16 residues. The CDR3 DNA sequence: TGTGCCAGCACCAGGACTAGCGGGAGAAAATGGGACGAGCAGTACTTC. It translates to CASTRTSGRKWDEQYF.

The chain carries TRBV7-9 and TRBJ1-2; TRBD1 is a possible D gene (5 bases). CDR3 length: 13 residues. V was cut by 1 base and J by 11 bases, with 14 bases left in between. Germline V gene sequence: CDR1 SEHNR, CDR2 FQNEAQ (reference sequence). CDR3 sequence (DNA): TGTGCCAGCAGCTTAGAGGGCCCGCGGGGGTACACCTTC. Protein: CASSLEGPRGYTF.

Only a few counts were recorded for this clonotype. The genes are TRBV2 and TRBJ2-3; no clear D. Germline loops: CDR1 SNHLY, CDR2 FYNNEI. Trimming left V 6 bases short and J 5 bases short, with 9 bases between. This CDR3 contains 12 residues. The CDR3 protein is CASRGSGDTQYF. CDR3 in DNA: TGTGCCAGCAGGGGTTCCGGAGATACGCAGTATTTT.

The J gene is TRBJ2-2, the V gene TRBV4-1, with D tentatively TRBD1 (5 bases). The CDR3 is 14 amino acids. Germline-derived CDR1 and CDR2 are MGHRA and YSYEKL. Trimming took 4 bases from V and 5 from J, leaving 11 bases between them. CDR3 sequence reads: CASSPMRQTGELFF. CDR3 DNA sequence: TGCGCCAGCAGCCCGATGCGACAGACCGGGGAGCTGTTTTTT.

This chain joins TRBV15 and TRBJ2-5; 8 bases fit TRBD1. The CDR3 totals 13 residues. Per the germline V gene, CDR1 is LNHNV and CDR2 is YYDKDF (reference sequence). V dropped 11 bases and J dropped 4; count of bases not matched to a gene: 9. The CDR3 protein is CASKTGAVETQYF. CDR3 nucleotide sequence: TGTGCCTCTAAGACAGGGGCTGTAGAGACCCAGTACTTC.

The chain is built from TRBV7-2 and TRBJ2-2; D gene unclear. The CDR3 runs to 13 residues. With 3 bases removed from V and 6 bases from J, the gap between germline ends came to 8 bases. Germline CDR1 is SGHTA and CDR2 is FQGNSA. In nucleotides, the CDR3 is TGTGCCAGCAGCTTTCGCGCCCCCGGGGAGCTGTTTTTT. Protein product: CASSFRAPGELFF.

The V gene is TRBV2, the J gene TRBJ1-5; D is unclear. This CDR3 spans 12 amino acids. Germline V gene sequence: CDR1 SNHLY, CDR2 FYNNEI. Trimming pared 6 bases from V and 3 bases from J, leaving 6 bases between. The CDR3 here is CASRGFNQPQHF. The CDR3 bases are TGTGCCAGCAGGGGGTTCAATCAGCCCCAGCATTTT.

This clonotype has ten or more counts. DNA for the CDR3: TGCAGTGCTGGAAAACCGGGACGGAGCTCCTACGAGCAGTACTTC. Amino acid sequence: CSAGKPGRSSYEQYF. J is TRBJ2-7 and V is TRBV20-1; D is possibly TRBD1 or TRBD2 (5 bases each). Germline V gene data show CDR1 as DFQATT and CDR2 as SNEGSKA (reference sequence). This CDR3 spans 15 amino acids. Trimming shortened V by 5 bases and J by 0 bases, and 17 bases separated the two germline ends.

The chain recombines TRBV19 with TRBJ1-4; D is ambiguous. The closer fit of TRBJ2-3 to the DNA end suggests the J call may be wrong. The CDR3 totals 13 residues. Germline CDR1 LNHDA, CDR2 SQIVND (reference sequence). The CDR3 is CASSIRVADTQYF. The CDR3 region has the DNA TGTGCCAGTAGTATAAGGGTTGCAGATACGCAGTATTTT.

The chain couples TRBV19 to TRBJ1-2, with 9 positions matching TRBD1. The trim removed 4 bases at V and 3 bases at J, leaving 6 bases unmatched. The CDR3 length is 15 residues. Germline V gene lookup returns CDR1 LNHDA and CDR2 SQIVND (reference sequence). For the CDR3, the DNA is TGTGCCAGTAGTACAGGGACAGGGTCGGACTATGGCTACACCTTC. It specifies CASSTGTGSDYGYTF.

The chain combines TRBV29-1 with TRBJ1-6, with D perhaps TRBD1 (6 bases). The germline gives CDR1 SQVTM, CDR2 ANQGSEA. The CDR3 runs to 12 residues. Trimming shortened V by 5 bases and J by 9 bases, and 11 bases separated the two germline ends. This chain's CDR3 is CSVRQGSSPLHF. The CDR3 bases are TGCAGCGTTCGGCAGGGGAGTTCACCCCTCCACTTT. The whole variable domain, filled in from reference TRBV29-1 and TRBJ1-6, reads SAVISQKPSRDICQRGTSLTIQCQVDSQVTMMFWYRQQPGQSLTLIATANQGSEATYESGFVIDKFPISRPNLTFSTLTVSNMSPEDSSIYLCSVRQGSSPLHFGNGTRLTVT.

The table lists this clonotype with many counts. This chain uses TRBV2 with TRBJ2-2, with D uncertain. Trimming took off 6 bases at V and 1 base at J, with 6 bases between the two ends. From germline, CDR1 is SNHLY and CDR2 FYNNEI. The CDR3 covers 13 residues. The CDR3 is CASRIRNTGELFF. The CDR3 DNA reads TGTGCCAGCAGGATCCGGAACACCGGGGAGCTGTTTTTT.

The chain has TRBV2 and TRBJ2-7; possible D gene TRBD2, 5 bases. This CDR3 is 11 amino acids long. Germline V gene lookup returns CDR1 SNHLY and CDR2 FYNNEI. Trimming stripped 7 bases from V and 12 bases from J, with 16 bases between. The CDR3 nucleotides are TGTGCCAGCACTGAGGACTCGGGTCCGTACTTC. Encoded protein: CASTEDSGPYF.

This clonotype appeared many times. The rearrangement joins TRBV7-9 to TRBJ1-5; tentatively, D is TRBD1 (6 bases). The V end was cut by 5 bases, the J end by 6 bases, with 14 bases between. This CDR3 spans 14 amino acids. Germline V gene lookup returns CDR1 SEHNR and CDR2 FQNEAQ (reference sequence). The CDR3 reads CASSLGAGGQPQHF. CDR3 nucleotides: TGTGCCAGCAGCCTGGGGGCGGGGGGTCAGCCCCAGCATTTT. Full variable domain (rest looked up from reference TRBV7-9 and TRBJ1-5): DTGVSQNPRHKITKRGQNVTFRCDPISEHNRLYWYRQTLGQGPEFLTYFQNEAQLEKSRLLSDRFSAERPKGSFSTLEIQRTEQGDSAMYLCASSLGAGGQPQHFGDGTRLSIL.

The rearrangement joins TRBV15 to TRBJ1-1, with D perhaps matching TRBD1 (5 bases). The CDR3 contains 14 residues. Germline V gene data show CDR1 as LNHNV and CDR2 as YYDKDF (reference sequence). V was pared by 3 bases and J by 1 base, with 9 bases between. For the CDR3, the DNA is TGTGCCACCAGCAGGGAAGGGGAGAACACTGAAGCTTTCTTT. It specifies CATSREGENTEAFF.

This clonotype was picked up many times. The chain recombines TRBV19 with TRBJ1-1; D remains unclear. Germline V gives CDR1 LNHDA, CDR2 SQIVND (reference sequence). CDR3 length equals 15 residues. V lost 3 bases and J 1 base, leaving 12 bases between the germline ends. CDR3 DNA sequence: TGTGCCAGTAGTATCCCCGGGAGAGGGAACACTGAAGCTTTCTTT. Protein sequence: CASSIPGRGNTEAFF.